This TCR beta chain was profiled in a study of beta chain features in type 1 diabetes. This clone has more than one count but fewer than ten. The antigen remains unidentified. Overall study findings and caveats: Any HLA-type effect on TCRB rearrangement remained unresolved here. For Type 1 diabetes patients, all four CD4+ subsets carried TCRB CDR3s that were moderately but significantly shorter.

V was pared by 7 bases and J by 2 bases, with 15 bases between. Germline CDR1 LNHDA, CDR2 SQIVND (reference sequence). The CDR3 sequence is 15 residues long. The isolated RNA, all of it, was reverse transcribed, so expressed TCRB transcripts were what got sequenced. TCRdb's copy holds only in-frame clones and misses some; the assay was immunoSEQ multiplex PCR. The data hold 300,000 to 400,000 clones, with around 8.5% observed a single time. The chain couples TRBV19 to TRBJ1-3; D may be TRBD1 (5 bases). Sequencing input: central memory CD4+ T cells from blood. This sequence originates from a man between 25 and 39 years old with type 1 diabetes. The CDR3 is CASTRMTGAGNTIYF. CDR3 coding DNA: TGTGCCAGTACCCGAATGACGGGGGCTGGAAACACCATATATTTT. Full variable domain (outside the CDR3, taken from reference TRBV19 and TRBJ1-3): DGGITQSPKYLFRKEGQNVTLSCEQNLNHDAMYWYRQDPGQGLRLIYYSQIVNDFQKGDIAEGYSVSREKKESFPLTVTSAQKNPTAFYLCASTRMTGAGNTIYFGEGSWLTVV.